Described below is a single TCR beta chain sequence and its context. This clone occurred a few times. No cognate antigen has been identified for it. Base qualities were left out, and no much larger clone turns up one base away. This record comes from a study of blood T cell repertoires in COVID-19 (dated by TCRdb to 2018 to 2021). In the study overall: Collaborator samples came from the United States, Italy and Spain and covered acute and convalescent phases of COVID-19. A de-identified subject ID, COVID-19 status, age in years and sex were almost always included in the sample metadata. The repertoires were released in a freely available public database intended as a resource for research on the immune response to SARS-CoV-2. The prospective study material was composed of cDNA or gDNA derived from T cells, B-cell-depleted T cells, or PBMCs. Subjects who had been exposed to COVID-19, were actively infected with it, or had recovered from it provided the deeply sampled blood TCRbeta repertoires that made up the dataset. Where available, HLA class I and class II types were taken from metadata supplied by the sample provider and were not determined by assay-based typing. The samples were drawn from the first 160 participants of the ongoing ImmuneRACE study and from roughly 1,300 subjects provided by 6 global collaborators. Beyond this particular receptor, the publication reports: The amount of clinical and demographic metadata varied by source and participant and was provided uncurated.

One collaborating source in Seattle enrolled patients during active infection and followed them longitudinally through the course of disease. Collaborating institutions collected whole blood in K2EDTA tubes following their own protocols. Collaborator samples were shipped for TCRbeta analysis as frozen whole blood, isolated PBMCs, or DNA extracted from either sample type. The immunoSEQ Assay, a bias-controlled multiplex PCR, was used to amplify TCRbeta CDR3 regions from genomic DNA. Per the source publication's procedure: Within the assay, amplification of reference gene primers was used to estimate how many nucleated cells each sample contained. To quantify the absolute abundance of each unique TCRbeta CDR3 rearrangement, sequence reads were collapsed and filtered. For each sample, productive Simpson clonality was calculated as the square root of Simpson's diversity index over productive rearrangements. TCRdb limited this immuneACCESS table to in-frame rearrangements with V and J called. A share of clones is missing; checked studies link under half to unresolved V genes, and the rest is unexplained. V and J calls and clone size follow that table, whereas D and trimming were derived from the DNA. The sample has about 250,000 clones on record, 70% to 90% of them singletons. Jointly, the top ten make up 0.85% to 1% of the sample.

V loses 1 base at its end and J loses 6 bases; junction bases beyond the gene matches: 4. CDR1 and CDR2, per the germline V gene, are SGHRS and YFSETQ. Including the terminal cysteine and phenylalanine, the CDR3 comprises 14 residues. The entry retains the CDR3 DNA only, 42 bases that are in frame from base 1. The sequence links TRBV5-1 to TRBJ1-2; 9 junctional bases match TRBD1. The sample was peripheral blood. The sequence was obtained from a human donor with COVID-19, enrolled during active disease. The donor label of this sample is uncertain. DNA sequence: TGCGCCAGCAGCTTGCAACAGGGGGCCAATGGCTACACCTTC. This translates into CASSLQQGANGYTF. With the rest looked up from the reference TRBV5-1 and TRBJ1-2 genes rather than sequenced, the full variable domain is KAGVTQTPRYLIKTRGQQVTLSCSPISGHRSVSWYQQTPGQGLQFLFEYFSETQRNKGNFPGRFSGRQFSNSRSEMNVSTLELGDSALYLCASSLQQGANGYTFGSGTRLTVV.